Listed below are T cell receptor beta chains from one sample, sequenced in a study of cytomegalovirus exposure and HLA in healthy donors. TCRdb's table, derived via immunoSEQ multiplex PCR, lists solely in-frame clones and lacks some. The sample totals some 96,000 clones. What was sequenced was PBMCs. These receptors all come from a woman in her 30s in good health and CMV-seronegative. CDR3s include the opening cysteine and the closing phenylalanine or tryptophan. D genes are given only for firm matches.

j_gene	v_gene	d_gene	CDR3nt	CDR3aa
TRBJ2-7	TRBV5-6	TRBD1	TGTGCCAGCAGCTTGGGACCCGGGACAGGGAAGGCCTACGAGCAGTACTTC	CASSLGPGTGKAYEQYF
TRBJ2-1	TRBV5-6	TRBD1	TGTGCCAGCACCGCCTCCAGGGGGTCGGTGTACAATGAGCAGTTCTTC	CASTASRGSVYNEQFF
TRBJ1-1	TRBV10-2	-	TGCGCCAGCAGTGAGTCGCTAGGAGAAGCTTTCTTT	CASSESLGEAFF
TRBJ1-1	TRBV11-3	-	TGTGCCAGCAGCTTAGACGGGGATACTGAAGCTTTCTTT	CASSLDGDTEAFF
TRBJ2-2	TRBV9	-	TGTGCCAGCAGCGTAGAAAAGCTCGCGAACACCGGGGAGCTGTTTTTT	CASSVEKLANTGELFF
TRBJ2-5	TRBV6-5	TRBD2	TGTGCCAGCAGCGCTTCTAGCGGGACCACGGGGACCCAGTACTTC	CASSASSGTTGTQYF
TRBJ1-4	TRBV19	-	TGTGCCAGTAGTATGAACGGTGCAACTAATGAAAAACTGTTTTTT	CASSMNGATNEKLFF
TRBJ1-1	TRBV6-1	TRBD1	TGTGCCAGCACCGAGACAGGGGGAACGGACACTGAAGCTTTCTTT	CASTETGGTDTEAFF
TRBJ1-2	TRBV6-1	TRBD1	TGTGCCAGCAGTTTACAGGGGGAAGGCTATGGCTACACCTTC	CASSLQGEGYGYTF
TRBJ1-2	TRBV6-5	-	TGTGCCAGCAGTTACGGGGGCGATTATGGCTACACCTTC	CASSYGGDYGYTF
TRBJ1-2	TRBV19	-	TGTGCCAGTAGTATAGATCGAGAGGATGGCTACACCTTC	CASSIDREDGYTF
TRBJ1-1	TRBV28	-	TGTGCCAGCAGTTCACAAAGTTGGGAGGTGGGCACTGAAGCTTTCTTT	CASSSQSWEVGTEAFF
TRBJ2-6	TRBV12-5	-	TGTGCTAGTGGTTTGGTACAAAGCTCTGGGGCCAACGTCCTGACTTTC	CASGLVQSSGANVLTF
TRBJ2-4	TRBV5-6	-	TGTGCCAGCAGCTTCGGGACTGGCCCATGGAACATTCAGTACTTC	CASSFGTGPWNIQYF
TRBJ2-5	TRBV28	-	TGTGCCAGCAGTTTTCCCGGGGTTGGGGTGGCCCAGTACTTC	CASSFPGVGVAQYF
TRBJ2-3	TRBV5-1	-	TGCGCCAGCAGCTGGAATAGCGGCAGCACAGATACGCAGTATTTT	CASSWNSGSTDTQYF
TRBJ2-1	TRBV5-1	-	TGCGCCAGCAGCGGAGGGACAGCGGAGAGGAATGAGCAGTTCTTC	CASSGGTAERNEQFF
TRBJ2-1	TRBV27	TRBD2	TGTGCCAGCAGCCCTACTAGCGGCGAGCAGTTCTTC	CASSPTSGEQFF
TRBJ1-6	TRBV27	TRBD1	TGTGCCAGCAGCGGACAGGGTGGAAATTCACCCCTCCACTTT	CASSGQGGNSPLHF
TRBJ1-3	TRBV14	-	TGTGCCAGCAGCCGAGGGACTCCTGGAAACACCATATATTTT	CASSRGTPGNTIYF
TRBJ2-3	TRBV7-3	TRBD1	TGTGCCAGCTGTTGGACAGGCGGAGATACGCAGTATTTT	CASCWTGGDTQYF
TRBJ1-5	TRBV28	-	TGTGCCAGCCGTAGAGATAGCAATCAGCCCCAGCATTTT	CASRRDSNQPQHF
TRBJ1-1	TRBV28	-	TGTGCCAGCAGTCCTTACGGGGAGAGGGACACTGAAGCTTTCTTT	CASSPYGERDTEAFF
TRBJ2-5	TRBV4-1	-	TGCGCCAGCAGCCCCTATCTGCAAGAGACCCAGTACTTC	CASSPYLQETQYF
TRBJ1-1	TRBV27	-	TGTGCCAGCAGTTTATCGGACAGCTTGAACACTGAAGCTTTCTTT	CASSLSDSLNTEAFF
TRBJ1-5	TRBV7-8	TRBD1	TGTGCCAGCAGCCAAACAGGGGCCCACTATAGCAATCAGCCCCAGCATTTT	CASSQTGAHYSNQPQHF
TRBJ2-1	TRBV20-1	-	TGCAGTGCTTGGGGGCTGGCTGAGCAGTTCTTC	CSAWGLAEQFF
TRBJ2-3	TRBV2	-	TGTGCCAGCAGCCAGAACACAGATACGCAGTATTTT	CASSQNTDTQYF
TRBJ1-5	TRBV18	-	TGTGCCAGCTCACCACCGGCCGGGGTAGGCAATCAGCCCCAGCATTTT	CASSPPAGVGNQPQHF
TRBJ1-2	TRBV4-1	-	TGCGCCAGCAGCCAAGATGGACAGATTGGCTATGGCTACACCTTC	CASSQDGQIGYGYTF
TRBJ2-1	TRBV5-8	TRBD1	TGTGCCAGCAGCTTCGGACAGGGCTCCTACAATGAGCAGTTCTTC	CASSFGQGSYNEQFF
TRBJ1-2	TRBV30	-	TGTGCCTGGAGTGCCGGTCCTCCGGATGGCTACACCTTC	CAWSAGPPDGYTF
TRBJ2-3	TRBV14	-	TGTGCCAGCAGCCAGCGGGACTGGATTTCGTATTTT	CASSQRDWISYF
TRBJ2-5	TRBV19	TRBD1	TGTGCCAGTAGTCCGGGACAGTTTAAAGAGACCCAGTACTTC	CASSPGQFKETQYF
TRBJ2-7	TRBV7-9	TRBD1	TGTGCCAGCGGACAGGGCTACGAGCAGTACTTC	CASGQGYEQYF
TRBJ2-7	TRBV27	TRBD1	TGTGCCAGCAGGTACCGGGACAGGGCGTTGGACGAGCAGTACTTC	CASRYRDRALDEQYF
TRBJ1-5	TRBV6-4	TRBD1	TGTGCCAGCAGTGATCCACAGGGGGCGCGCAATCAGCCCCAGCATTTT	CASSDPQGARNQPQHF
TRBJ2-3	TRBV15	-	TGTGCCACCAGCAGGGTGGGGAGAACAGATACGCAGTATTTT	CATSRVGRTDTQYF
TRBJ2-7	TRBV28	TRBD2	TGTGCCAGCAGTTTTAGCGGGGGGGCCTCCTACGAGCAGTACTTC	CASSFSGGASYEQYF
TRBJ2-1	TRBV15	TRBD2	TGTGCCACCAGCAGAGATCGGGGGGATTTCGAGCAGTTCTTC	CATSRDRGDFEQFF
TRBJ1-1	TRBV10-2	-	TGCGCCAGCAGTGCTCGACCGGGGACTGAAGCTTTCTTT	CASSARPGTEAFF
TRBJ2-2	TRBV12-5	TRBD2	TGTGCTAGTGGTTGGGAGGGGCCGAACACCGGGGAGCTGTTTTTT	CASGWEGPNTGELFF
TRBJ2-1	TRBV7-9	TRBD2	TGTGCCAGCAGCTTACCCGGGGTAGCGGGGGGTGGCTCCTACAATGAGCAGTTCTTC	CASSLPGVAGGGSYNEQFF
TRBJ2-7	TRBV6-1	TRBD1	TGTGCCAGCAGTGACGGAGACAGGGTTGTCTACGAGCAGTACTTC	CASSDGDRVVYEQYF
TRBJ1-1	TRBV18	TRBD1	TGTGCCAGCTCACCGCGAGGGACAGGTTTGACTGAAGCTTTCTTT	CASSPRGTGLTEAFF
TRBJ2-7	TRBV5-5	-	TGTGCCAGCAGCTTGGCGGGTTGGGAGCAGTACTTC	CASSLAGWEQYF
TRBJ2-5	TRBV5-1	TRBD2	TGCGCCAGCAGCGCAGTAGCGGGGGCTGAGACCCAGTACTTC	CASSAVAGAETQYF
TRBJ1-5	TRBV19	-	TGTGCCAGTAGTTCGCCGGGAATTGGCAATCAGCCCCAGCATTTT	CASSSPGIGNQPQHF
TRBJ2-3	TRBV5-1	TRBD1	TGCGCCAGCAGCTTGAGTGTCAGGGGGTGGGATACGCAGTATTTT	CASSLSVRGWDTQYF
TRBJ1-1	TRBV28	-	TGTGCCAGCAGTCCCTACACAGGGATTTCCACGAACACTGAAGCTTTCTTT	CASSPYTGISTNTEAFF
TRBJ1-2	TRBV19	-	TGTGCCAGTAGTTTTCAGGGTGGCCATGGCTACACCTTC	CASSFQGGHGYTF
TRBJ1-1	TRBV14	-	TGTGCCAGCAGCCAAACTCCTGAAGCTTTCTTT	CASSQTPEAFF
TRBJ1-5	TRBV2	-	TGTGCCAGCAGGATGGAGGTGGGCAGCAATCAGCCCCAGCATTTT	CASRMEVGSNQPQHF
TRBJ1-1	TRBV6-6	-	TGTGCCAGCAGGTTCGGGAAGGCTGAAGCTTTCTTT	CASRFGKAEAFF
TRBJ1-1	TRBV5-4	TRBD1	TGTGCCAGCAGCTACTTGACAGGGGGGTCTTTCACTGAAGCTTTCTTT	CASSYLTGGSFTEAFF
TRBJ1-4	TRBV28	-	TGTGCCAGCAGTTTCGCAACTAATGAAAAACTGTTTTTT	CASSFATNEKLFF
TRBJ1-6	TRBV5-4	-	TGTGCCAGCAGTTGGGGGGGGCAGTTCGGTTCACCCCTCCACTTT	CASSWGGQFGSPLHF